This T cell receptor beta chain was profiled in a study of relationships among human T cell subsets. From mRNA, alpha and beta CDR3 regions were amplified using semiquantitative ARM-PCR. Tagged nested gene-specific primers were used first, then communal superprimers amplified exponentially. TCRdb reprocessed the multiplex PCR reads with MiXCR, giving one entry per CDR3 protein. The sample holds some 16,000 distinct CDR3 sequences, roughly 64% seen once. Trimming took off 4 bases at V and 1 base at J, with 15 bases between the two ends. The CDR3 spans 15 residues. Germline V lookup: CDR1 SGHRS, CDR2 YFSETQ.

The rearrangement links TRBV5-1 to TRBJ2-7; D perhaps matches TRBD2 (5 bases). This receptor was obtained from a man aged 35-49 years in good health. The sequenced sample consisted of total T cells sorted from blood. CDR3 sequence (DNA): TGCGCCAGCAGCCCGGAAAGCGGACCTTCCTACGAGCAGTACTTC. Translating gives CASSPESGPSYEQYF. The full variable domain, rest sourced from reference TRBV5-1 and TRBJ2-7, is KAGVTQTPRYLIKTRGQQVTLSCSPISGHRSVSWYQQTPGQGLQFLFEYFSETQRNKGNFPGRFSGRQFSNSRSEMNVSTLELGDSALYLCASSPESGPSYEQYFGPGTRLTVT.